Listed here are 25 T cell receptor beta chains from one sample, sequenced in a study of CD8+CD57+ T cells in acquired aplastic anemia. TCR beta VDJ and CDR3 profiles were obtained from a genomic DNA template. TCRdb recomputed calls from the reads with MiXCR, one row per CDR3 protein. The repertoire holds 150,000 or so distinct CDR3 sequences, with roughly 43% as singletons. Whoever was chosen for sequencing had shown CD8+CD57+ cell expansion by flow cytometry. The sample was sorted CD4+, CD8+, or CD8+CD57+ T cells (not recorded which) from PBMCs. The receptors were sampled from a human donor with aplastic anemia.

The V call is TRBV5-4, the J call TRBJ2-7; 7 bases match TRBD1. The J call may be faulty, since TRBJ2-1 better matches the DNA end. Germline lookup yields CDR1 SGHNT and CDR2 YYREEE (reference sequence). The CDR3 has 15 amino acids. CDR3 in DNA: TGTGCCAGCAGCTGGGACAGTCCGGGCTACAATGAGCAGTTCTTC. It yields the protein CASSWDSPGYNEQFF.

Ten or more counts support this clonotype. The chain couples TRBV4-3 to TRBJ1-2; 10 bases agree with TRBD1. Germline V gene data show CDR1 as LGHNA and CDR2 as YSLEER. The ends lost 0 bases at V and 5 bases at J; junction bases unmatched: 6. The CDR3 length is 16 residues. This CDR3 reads CASSQEWGQGWYGYTF. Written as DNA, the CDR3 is TGCGCCAGCAGCCAAGAGTGGGGACAGGGGTGGTATGGCTACACCTTC.

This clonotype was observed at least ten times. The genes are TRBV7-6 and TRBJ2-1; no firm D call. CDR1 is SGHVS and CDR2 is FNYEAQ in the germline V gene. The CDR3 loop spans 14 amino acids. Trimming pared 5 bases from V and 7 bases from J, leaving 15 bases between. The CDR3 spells CASSQRVGRNEQFF. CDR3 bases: TGTGCCAGCAGCCAACGGGTGGGTCGGAATGAGCAGTTCTTC.

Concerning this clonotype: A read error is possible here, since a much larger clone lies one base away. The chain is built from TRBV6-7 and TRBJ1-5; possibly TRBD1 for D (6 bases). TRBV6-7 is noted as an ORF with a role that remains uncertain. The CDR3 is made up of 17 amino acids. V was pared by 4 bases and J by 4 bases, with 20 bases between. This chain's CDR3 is CASSSFPGAGSNQPQHF. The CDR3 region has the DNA TGTGCCAGCAGTTCATTCCCGGGGGCAGGGTCTAATCAGCCCCAGCATTTT.

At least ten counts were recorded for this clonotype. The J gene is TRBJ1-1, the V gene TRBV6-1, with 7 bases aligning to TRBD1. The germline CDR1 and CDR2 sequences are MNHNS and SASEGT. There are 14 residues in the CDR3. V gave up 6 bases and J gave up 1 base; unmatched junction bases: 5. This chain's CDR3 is CASRPGTANTEAFF. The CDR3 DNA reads TGTGCCAGCAGACCCGGGACAGCGAACACTGAAGCTTTCTTT.

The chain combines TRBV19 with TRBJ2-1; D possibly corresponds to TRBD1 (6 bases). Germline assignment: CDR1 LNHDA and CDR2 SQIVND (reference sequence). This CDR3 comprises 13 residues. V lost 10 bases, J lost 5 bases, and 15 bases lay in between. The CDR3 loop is CATKYTGNNEQFF. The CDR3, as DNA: TGTGCCACCAAATACACAGGGAACAATGAGCAGTTCTTC.

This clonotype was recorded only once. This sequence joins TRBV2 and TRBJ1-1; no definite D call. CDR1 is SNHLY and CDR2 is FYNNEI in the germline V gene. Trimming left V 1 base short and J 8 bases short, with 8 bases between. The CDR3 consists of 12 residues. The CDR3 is CASSEGWVEAFF. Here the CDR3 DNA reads TGTGCCAGCAGTGAAGGTTGGGTGGAAGCTTTCTTT. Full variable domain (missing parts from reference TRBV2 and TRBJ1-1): EPEVTQTPSHQVTQMGQEVILRCVPISNHLYFYWYRQILGQKVEFLVSFYNNEISEKSEIFDDQFSVERPDGSNFTLKIRSTKLEDSAMYFCASSEGWVEAFFGQGTRLTVV.

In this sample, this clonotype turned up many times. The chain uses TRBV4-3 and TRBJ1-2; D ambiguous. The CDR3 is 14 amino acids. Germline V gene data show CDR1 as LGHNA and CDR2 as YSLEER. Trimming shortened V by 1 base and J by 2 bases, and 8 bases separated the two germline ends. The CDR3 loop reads CASSQGLNNYGYTF. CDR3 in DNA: TGCGCCAGCAGCCAAGGGTTAAACAACTATGGCTACACCTTC.

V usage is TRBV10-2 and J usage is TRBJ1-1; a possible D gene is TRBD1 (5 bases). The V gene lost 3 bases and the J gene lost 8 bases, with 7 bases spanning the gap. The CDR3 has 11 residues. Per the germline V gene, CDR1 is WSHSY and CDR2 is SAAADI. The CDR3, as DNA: TGCGCCAGCAGTGATGGGGCCGAAGCTTTCTTT. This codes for CASSDGAEAFF.

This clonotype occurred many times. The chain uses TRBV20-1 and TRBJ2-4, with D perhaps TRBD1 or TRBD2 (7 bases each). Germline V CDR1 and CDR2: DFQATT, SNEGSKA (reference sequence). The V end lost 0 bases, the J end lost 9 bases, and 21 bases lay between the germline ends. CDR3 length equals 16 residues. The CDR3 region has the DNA TGCAGTGCTAGAGAGGGAGGGGGCATTCTGGGGAGCATTCAGTACTTC. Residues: CSAREGGGILGSIQYF.

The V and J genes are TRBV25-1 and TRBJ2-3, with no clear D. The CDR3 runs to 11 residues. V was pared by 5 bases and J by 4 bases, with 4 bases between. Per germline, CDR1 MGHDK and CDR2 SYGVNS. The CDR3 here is CASSQADTQYF. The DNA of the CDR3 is TGTGCCAGCAGTCAGGCAGATACGCAGTATTTT.

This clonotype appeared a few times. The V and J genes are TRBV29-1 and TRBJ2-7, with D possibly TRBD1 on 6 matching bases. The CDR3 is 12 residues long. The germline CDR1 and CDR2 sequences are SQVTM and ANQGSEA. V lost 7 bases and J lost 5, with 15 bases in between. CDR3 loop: CSGTDGADEQYF. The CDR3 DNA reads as TGCAGCGGGACAGATGGGGCGGACGAGCAGTACTTC.

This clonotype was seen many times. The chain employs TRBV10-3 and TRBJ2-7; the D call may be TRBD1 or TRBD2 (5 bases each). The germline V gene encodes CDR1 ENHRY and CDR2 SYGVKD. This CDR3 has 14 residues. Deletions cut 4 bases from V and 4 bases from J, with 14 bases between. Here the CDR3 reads CAISVPGTAYEQYF. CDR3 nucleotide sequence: TGTGCCATCAGTGTTCCCGGGACCGCATACGAGCAGTACTTC.

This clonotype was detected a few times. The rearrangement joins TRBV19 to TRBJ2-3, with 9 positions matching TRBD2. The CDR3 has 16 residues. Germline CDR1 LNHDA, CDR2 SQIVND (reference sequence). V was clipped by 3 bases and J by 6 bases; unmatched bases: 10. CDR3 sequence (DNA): TGTGCCAGTAGTATGCGGGGGGGCGAAACCTCCGATACGCAGTATTTT. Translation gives CASSMRGGETSDTQYF.

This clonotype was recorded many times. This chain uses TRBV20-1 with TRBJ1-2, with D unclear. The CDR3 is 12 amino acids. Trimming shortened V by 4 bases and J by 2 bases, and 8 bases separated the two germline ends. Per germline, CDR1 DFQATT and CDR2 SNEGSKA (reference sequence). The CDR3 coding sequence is TGCAGTGCTAATACAGTGAACTATGGCTACACCTTC. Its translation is CSANTVNYGYTF.

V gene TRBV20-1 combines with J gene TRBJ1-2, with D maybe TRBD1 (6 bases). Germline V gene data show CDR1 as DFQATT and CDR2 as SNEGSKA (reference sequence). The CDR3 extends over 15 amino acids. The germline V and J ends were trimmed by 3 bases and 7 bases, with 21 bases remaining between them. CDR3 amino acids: CSASNHRAQGGGYTF. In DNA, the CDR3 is TGCAGTGCTAGTAACCACCGAGCACAGGGTGGTGGCTACACCTTC.

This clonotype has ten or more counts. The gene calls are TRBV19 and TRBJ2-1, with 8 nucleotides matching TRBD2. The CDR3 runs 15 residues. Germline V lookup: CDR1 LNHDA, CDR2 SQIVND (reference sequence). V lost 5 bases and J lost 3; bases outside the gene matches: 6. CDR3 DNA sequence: TGTGCCAGTAGTCCCCAAAGCGGGGGCTACAATGAGCAGTTCTTC. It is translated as CASSPQSGGYNEQFF. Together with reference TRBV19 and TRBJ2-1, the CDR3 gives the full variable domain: DGGITQSPKYLFRKEGQNVTLSCEQNLNHDAMYWYRQDPGQGLRLIYYSQIVNDFQKGDIAEGYSVSREKKESFPLTVTSAQKNPTAFYLCASSPQSGGYNEQFFGPGTRLTVL.

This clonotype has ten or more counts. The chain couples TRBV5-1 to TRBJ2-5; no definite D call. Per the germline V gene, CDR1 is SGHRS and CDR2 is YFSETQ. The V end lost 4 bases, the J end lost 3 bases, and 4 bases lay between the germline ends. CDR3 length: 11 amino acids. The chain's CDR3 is CASSIEETQYF. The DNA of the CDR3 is TGCGCCAGCAGCATCGAAGAGACCCAGTACTTC. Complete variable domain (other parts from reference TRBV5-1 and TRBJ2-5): KAGVTQTPRYLIKTRGQQVTLSCSPISGHRSVSWYQQTPGQGLQFLFEYFSETQRNKGNFPGRFSGRQFSNSRSEMNVSTLELGDSALYLCASSIEETQYFGPGTRLLVL.

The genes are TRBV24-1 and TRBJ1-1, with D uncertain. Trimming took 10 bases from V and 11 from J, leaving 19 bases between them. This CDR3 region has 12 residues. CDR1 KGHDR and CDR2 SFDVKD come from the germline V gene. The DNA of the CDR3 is TGTGCCACTGCGGCCCGAGCGGGCGTGGCTTTCTTT. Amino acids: CATAARAGVAFF.

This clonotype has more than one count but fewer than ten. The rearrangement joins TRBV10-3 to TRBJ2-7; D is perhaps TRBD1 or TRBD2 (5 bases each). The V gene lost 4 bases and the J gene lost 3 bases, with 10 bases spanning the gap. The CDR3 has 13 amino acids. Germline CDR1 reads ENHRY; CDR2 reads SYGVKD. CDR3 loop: CAISGGDLYEQYF. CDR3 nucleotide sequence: TGTGCCATCAGTGGAGGGGATCTCTACGAGCAGTACTTC.

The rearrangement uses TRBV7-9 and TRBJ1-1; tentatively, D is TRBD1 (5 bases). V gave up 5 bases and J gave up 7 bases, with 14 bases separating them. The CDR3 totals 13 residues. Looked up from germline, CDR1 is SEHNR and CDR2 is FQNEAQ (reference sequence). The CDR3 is CASSPGTVNEAFF. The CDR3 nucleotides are TGTGCCAGCAGCCCAGGGACGGTAAATGAAGCTTTCTTT. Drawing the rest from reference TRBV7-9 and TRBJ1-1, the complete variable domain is DTGVSQNPRHKITKRGQNVTFRCDPISEHNRLYWYRQTLGQGPEFLTYFQNEAQLEKSRLLSDRFSAERPKGSFSTLEIQRTEQGDSAMYLCASSPGTVNEAFFGQGTRLTVV.

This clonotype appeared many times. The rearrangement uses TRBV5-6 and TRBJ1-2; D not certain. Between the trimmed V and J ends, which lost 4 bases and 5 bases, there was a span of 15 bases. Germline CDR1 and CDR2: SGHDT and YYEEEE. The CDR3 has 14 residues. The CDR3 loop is CASSLITTPYGYTF. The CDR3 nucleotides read TGTGCCAGCAGCCTCATCACGACACCGTATGGCTACACCTTC.

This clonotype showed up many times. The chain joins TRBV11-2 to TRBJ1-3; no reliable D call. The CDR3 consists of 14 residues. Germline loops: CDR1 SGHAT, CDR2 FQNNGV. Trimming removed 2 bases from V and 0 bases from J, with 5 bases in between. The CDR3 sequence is CASSLRVSGNTIYF. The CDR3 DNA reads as TGTGCCAGCAGCTTAAGAGTCTCTGGAAACACCATATATTTT. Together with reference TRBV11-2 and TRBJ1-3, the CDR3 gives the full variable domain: EAGVAQSPRYKIIEKRQSVAFWCNPISGHATLYWYQQILGQGPKLLIQFQNNGVVDDSQLPKDRFSAERLKGVDSTLKIQPAKLEDSAVYLCASSLRVSGNTIYFGEGSWLTVV.

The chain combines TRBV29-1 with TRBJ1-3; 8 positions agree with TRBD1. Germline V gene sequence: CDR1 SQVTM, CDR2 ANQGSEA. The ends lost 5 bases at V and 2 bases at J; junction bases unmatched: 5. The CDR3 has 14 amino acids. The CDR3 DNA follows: TGCAGCGTTTCCCGGACAGGGACTGGAAACACCATATATTTT. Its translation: CSVSRTGTGNTIYF.

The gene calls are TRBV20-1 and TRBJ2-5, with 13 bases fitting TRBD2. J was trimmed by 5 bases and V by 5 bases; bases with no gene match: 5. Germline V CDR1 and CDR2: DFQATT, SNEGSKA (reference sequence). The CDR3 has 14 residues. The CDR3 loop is CSALGLAGVETQYF. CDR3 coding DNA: TGCAGTGCTCTCGGACTAGCGGGAGTGGAGACCCAGTACTTC.